This T cell receptor (beta chain) was found in a study of early T cells in non-severe SARS-CoV-2 infection. There are 15 residues in the CDR3. Looked up from germline, CDR1 is SEHNR and CDR2 is FQNEAQ (reference sequence). The V end was cut by 5 bases, the J end by 1 base, with 12 bases between. Tagging with unique molecular identifiers was applied to individual cDNA molecules. Via MiXCR, TCRdb re-called the 5' RACE reads, giving one row per CDR3 protein. The sample contains about 60,000 distinct CDR3 sequences, about 13% of which appear only once. This clonotype came up many times. This receptor was obtained from an adult who was a healthcare worker with PCR-confirmed SARS-CoV-2 infection or an uninfected control (not recorded which). Sequences were obtained from whole blood. The chain carries TRBV7-9 and TRBJ2-1; tentatively, D is TRBD2 (6 bases). CDR3 sequence (DNA): TGTGCCAGCAGCCCGACTAGTCTATCCTACAATGAGCAGTTCTTC. It is translated as CASSPTSLSYNEQFF. The whole variable domain, filled in from reference TRBV7-9 and TRBJ2-1, reads DTGVSQNPRHKITKRGQNVTFRCDPISEHNRLYWYRQTLGQGPEFLTYFQNEAQLEKSRLLSDRFSAERPKGSFSTLEIQRTEQGDSAMYLCASSPTSLSYNEQFFGPGTRLTVL.